A single sample gave rise to the 28 T cell receptor beta chains below, sequenced in a study of vaccination effects on CD4 cells after COVID-19. CD4+ T cell isolation took place after about 11 days of culture. Two-dose BNT162b2 or mRNA-1273 vaccination was given to participants. Their target antigens are unknown. Using immunoSEQ multiplex PCR, the repertoire was profiled, and TCRdb retains in-frame clones only, with some absent. Of 40,000 or so clones listed, approximately 70% are singletons. The sequenced sample was CD4+ T cells from PBMCs cultured without peptide, obtained after COVID-19 vaccination. The receptors here all came from a human donor who received a COVID-19 vaccine.

The chain combines TRBV19 with TRBJ1-5; D is possibly TRBD1 (5 bases). The ends were cut back, 5 bases at V and 6 bases at J, with 20 bases in the middle. The CDR3 is made up of 16 amino acids. CDR1 and CDR2 from the germline V gene are LNHDA and SQIVND (reference sequence). The CDR3 DNA sequence: TGTGCCAGTAGTGCACGGGGGGGGAGCGAAGGTCAGCCCCAGCATTTT. Its translation is CASSARGGSEGQPQHF.

The rearrangement links TRBV6-5 to TRBJ2-7; 7 nucleotides agree with TRBD1. The CDR3 runs to 14 residues. The V gene end was trimmed by 5 bases and the J gene end by 5 bases; junction bases not matched to a gene: 9. CDR1 and CDR2 (germline): MNHEY, SVGAGI. CDR3 region: CASSRDRVFHEQYF. The CDR3 DNA is TGTGCCAGCAGTCGTGACAGGGTCTTCCACGAGCAGTACTTC.

This chain connects TRBV9 to TRBJ1-3; 11 nucleotides agree with TRBD1. CDR3 length equals 19 residues. V lost 4 bases, J lost 0 bases, and 12 bases stayed unmatched. Germline V CDR1 and CDR2: SGDLS, YYNGEE. CDR3 DNA: TGTGCCAGCAGCCCTAGGACAGGGGGCGGTTTAGTCTCTGGAAACACCATATATTTT. It codes for CASSPRTGGGLVSGNTIYF.

V is TRBV10-1 and J is TRBJ2-5; no clear D gene. CDR1 is WNHNN, CDR2 SYGVQD, per germline (reference sequence). The germline V and J ends were trimmed by 7 bases and 1 base, with 7 bases remaining between them. This CDR3 is built from 12 residues. CDR3 nucleotide sequence: TGCGCCAGCACCAATTCCCAAGAGACCCAGTACTTC. This codes for CASTNSQETQYF.

This chain uses TRBV7-2 with TRBJ2-7; D may be TRBD1 or TRBD2 (5 bases each). The CDR3 is 12 amino acids. V shed 1 base and J shed 9 bases, with 10 bases lying between them. Per the germline V gene, CDR1 is SGHTA and CDR2 is FQGNSA. The CDR3 protein is CASSLGGWMQYF. As DNA, the CDR3 is TGTGCCAGCAGCTTAGGGGGGTGGATGCAGTACTTC.

In its sample, this clone was seen once. This chain uses TRBV29-1 with TRBJ2-7; 11 nucleotides agree with TRBD1. This CDR3 contains 13 residues. V was pared by 8 bases and J by 7 bases, with 10 bases of the junction left unmatched. Germline V gives CDR1 SQVTM, CDR2 ANQGSEA. CDR3 sequence (DNA): TGCAGCACTGGACAGGACAGGGGGCTTGAGCAGTACTTC. Translating gives CSTGQDRGLEQYF.

This chain links TRBV27 with TRBJ1-6, with D perhaps TRBD1 (5 bases). The germline V and J ends were trimmed by 4 bases and 8 bases, with 15 bases remaining between them. This CDR3 is built from 15 residues. CDR1 and CDR2 (germline): MNHEY, SMNVEV (reference sequence). The CDR3 region has the DNA TGTGCCAGCAGTTCTCTCTGGGGGGATTATTCACCCCTCCACTTT. As protein: CASSSLWGDYSPLHF.

The V gene is TRBV10-3, the J gene TRBJ2-3, with D maybe TRBD2 (6 bases). V was cut by 6 bases and J by 7 bases, with 14 bases left in between. This CDR3 spans 13 amino acids. The germline gives CDR1 ENHRY, CDR2 SYGVKD. The CDR3 reads CAIRGRGEYTQYF. The CDR3, as DNA: TGTGCCATCAGGGGCCGCGGGGAGTATACGCAGTATTTT.

This sequence joins TRBV6-5 and TRBJ1-6, with 10 bases fitting TRBD1. The junction had 7 bases not matched to a gene; V was cut back by 6 bases and J by 8 bases. CDR1 MNHEY and CDR2 SVGAGI come from the germline V gene. The CDR3 loop spans 15 amino acids. CDR3 DNA sequence: TGTGCCAGCAGGATATTAGGGACAGGGGATTCACCCCTCCACTTT. This codes for CASRILGTGDSPLHF.

The chain joins TRBV5-1 to TRBJ2-1; 14 positions agree with TRBD2. CDR3 length equals 15 residues. The V gene's germline CDR1 is SGHRS and CDR2 YFSETQ. V was pared by 4 bases and J by 8 bases, with 5 bases of the junction left unmatched. CDR3 in amino acids: CASSPGLAGAHEQFF. The CDR3 DNA reads TGCGCCAGCAGCCCGGGACTAGCGGGAGCCCATGAGCAGTTCTTC.

This clone was recorded at least ten times. The V call is TRBV6-4, the J call TRBJ1-2, with a possible D match to TRBD1 (6 bases). The CDR3 sequence is 16 residues long. With 5 bases removed from V and 6 bases from J, the gap between germline ends came to 22 bases. The germline gives CDR1 MRHNA, CDR2 SNTAGT. The CDR3 DNA follows: TGTGCCAGCAGTCAAGAAATTGTGGCAGGGGCTAATGGCTACACCTTC. Its protein is CASSQEIVAGANGYTF.

The chain couples TRBV5-1 to TRBJ1-1, with D tentatively TRBD1 (6 bases). Germline CDR1 reads SGHRS; CDR2 reads YFSETQ. V lost 5 bases and J lost 4, with 18 bases in between. This CDR3 comprises 15 residues. The CDR3: CASRSSLGGGTEAFF. DNA for the CDR3: TGCGCCAGCAGGTCCTCCCTGGGGGGCGGCACTGAAGCTTTCTTT.

V and J are TRBV7-6 and TRBJ1-5, with D unclear. The germline CDR1 and CDR2 sequences are SGHVS and FNYEAQ. The V gene lost 1 base and the J gene lost 6 bases, with 13 bases spanning the gap. There are 15 residues in the CDR3. DNA for the CDR3: TGTGCCAGCAGCTTAGAGATGGGGTTGGGTCAGCCCCAGCATTTT. Translated, it gives CASSLEMGLGQPQHF.

This chain uses TRBV18 with TRBJ1-1, with a weak D call TRBD1 (5 bases). The CDR3 consists of 11 residues. V was trimmed by 3 bases and J by 10 bases, leaving 9 bases between them. Germline V CDR1 and CDR2: KGHSH, LQKENI. CDR3 nucleotide sequence: TGTGCCAGCTCACCCGCTAGGGGAGCTTTCTTT. Encoded protein: CASSPARGAFF.

This chain connects TRBV7-8 to TRBJ2-1; 13 bases fit TRBD2. This CDR3 is built from 15 residues. Germline-derived CDR1 and CDR2 are SGHVS and FQNEAQ. With V trimmed by 2 bases and J by 9 bases, 4 bases remained unmatched. The CDR3 protein is CASSLLLAGGGEQFF. CDR3 sequence (DNA): TGTGCCAGCAGCTTATTACTAGCGGGGGGGGGTGAGCAGTTCTTC. The complete variable domain, with remaining parts taken from reference TRBV7-8 and TRBJ2-1, reads GAGVSQSPRYKVAKRGQDVALRCDPISGHVSLFWYQQALGQGPEFLTYFQNEAQLDKSGLPSDRFFAERPEGSVSTLKIQRTQQEDSAVYLCASSLLLAGGGEQFFGPGTRLTVL.

This clone was detected a few times. CDR3 region: CASSPVVGAGGETQYF. In nucleotides, the CDR3 is TGTGCCAGCTCACCCGTTGTCGGAGCAGGGGGGGAGACCCAGTACTTC. The chain uses TRBV18 and TRBJ2-5; D might be TRBD1 (7 bases). Trimming left V 3 bases short and J 5 bases short, with 19 bases between. The CDR3 runs to 16 residues. The germline V gene has CDR1 KGHSH and CDR2 LQKENI. The full variable domain, its missing parts supplied by reference TRBV18 and TRBJ2-5, is NAGVMQNPRHLVRRRGQEARLRCSPMKGHSHVYWYRQLPEEGLKFMVYLQKENIIDESGMPKERFSAEFPKEGPSILRIQQVVRGDSAAYFCASSPVVGAGGETQYFGPGTRLLVL.

This chain uses TRBV7-9 with TRBJ2-1, with 10 bases identical to TRBD2. V gave up 4 bases and J gave up 10 bases; unmatched junction bases: 10. The CDR3 has 15 amino acids. The germline V gene encodes CDR1 SEHNR and CDR2 FQNEAQ (reference sequence). CDR3 loop: CASSSRLAGSGEQFF. CDR3 nucleotide sequence: TGTGCCAGCAGCTCCAGACTAGCGGGTTCGGGGGAGCAGTTCTTC.

The rearrangement uses TRBV3-1 (or the pseudogene TRBV3-2) and TRBJ1-1; D gene ambiguous. This CDR3 is 14 amino acids long. Trimming stripped 2 bases from V and 3 bases from J, with 10 bases between. Looked up from germline, CDR1 is LGHDT and CDR2 is YNNKEL (reference sequence). Here the CDR3 DNA reads TGTGCCAGCAGCCAATCCACCCTGGACACTGAAGCTTTCTTT. Translation gives CASSQSTLDTEAFF.

The chain combines TRBV11-2 with TRBJ2-3, with TRBD2 matching 11 bases. The ends lost 4 bases at V and 1 base at J; junction bases unmatched: 1. The germline CDR1 and CDR2 sequences are SGHAT and FQNNGV. This CDR3 spans 15 amino acids. The CDR3: CASSWGLAGTDTQYF. In DNA, the CDR3 is TGTGCCAGCAGCTGGGGACTAGCGGGCACAGATACGCAGTATTTT.

The CDR3 loop is CASGLVLGGAYNEQFF. The CDR3 DNA follows: TGTGCTAGTGGTTTGGTACTCGGGGGGGCCTACAATGAGCAGTTCTTC. The chain couples TRBV12-5 to TRBJ2-1; 8 positions match TRBD2. The CDR3 totals 16 residues. Germline CDR1 reads LGHNT; CDR2 reads FRNRAP. V gave up 0 bases and J gave up 2 bases; unmatched junction bases: 3.

This clone was found a few times. This sequence joins TRBV13 and TRBJ1-2, with 8 bases that match TRBD1. After removal of 0 bases from V and 3 bases from J, the junction contained 3 bases not matched to a gene. There are 15 residues in the CDR3. Germline CDR1 reads PRHDT; CDR2 reads FYEKMQ (reference sequence). The CDR3 sequence: CASSLGRGHDYGYTF. CDR3 sequence (DNA): TGTGCCAGCAGCTTAGGCAGGGGGCATGACTATGGCTACACCTTC.

The rearrangement joins TRBV7-9 to TRBJ2-3; D gene ambiguous. CDR3 length: 12 amino acids. The germline V gene encodes CDR1 SEHNR and CDR2 FQNEAQ (reference sequence). The V gene lost 3 bases and the J gene lost 4 bases, with 5 bases spanning the gap. The CDR3 loop reads CASSFSPDTQYF. The CDR3 coding sequence is TGTGCCAGCAGCTTTTCCCCAGATACGCAGTATTTT. The whole variable domain, remainder taken from reference TRBV7-9 and TRBJ2-3, is DTGVSQNPRHKITKRGQNVTFRCDPISEHNRLYWYRQTLGQGPEFLTYFQNEAQLEKSRLLSDRFSAERPKGSFSTLEIQRTEQGDSAMYLCASSFSPDTQYFGPGTRLTVL.

This sequence joins TRBV6-5 and TRBJ1-2; the D gene is possibly TRBD1 (5 bases). CDR1 and CDR2 (germline): MNHEY, SVGAGI. The CDR3 consists of 16 residues. V was pared by 2 bases and J by 6 bases, with 19 bases between. CDR3 sequence reads: CASSYLEGLGSHGYTF. In nucleotides, the CDR3 is TGTGCCAGCAGTTACCTAGAGGGGTTGGGGTCTCATGGCTACACCTTC.

The chain uses TRBV2 and TRBJ2-7, with TRBD2 identical over 9 bases. The V segment lost 8 bases and the J segment 0 bases; nucleotides outside the gene matches: 2. Looked up from germline, CDR1 is SNHLY and CDR2 is FYNNEI. The CDR3 loop spans 13 amino acids. CDR3 protein: CASASGVSYEQYF. The DNA for the CDR3 is TGTGCCAGCGCTAGCGGGGTCTCCTACGAGCAGTACTTC.

The genes are TRBV6-6 and TRBJ2-2; D is perhaps TRBD2 (5 bases). The germline V gene has CDR1 MNHNY and CDR2 SVGAGI (reference sequence). Trimming pared 2 bases from V and 6 bases from J, leaving 7 bases between. This CDR3 comprises 13 residues. The CDR3 region is CASSYTGAGELFF. The DNA for the CDR3 is TGTGCCAGCAGTTACACCGGGGCCGGGGAGCTGTTTTTT.

This clone has only one observation. CDR3 DNA: TGTGCCAGCATCCTACGAGGAGGGGGGCCATACAATGAGCAGTTCTTC. Residues: CASILRGGGPYNEQFF. V usage is TRBV11-2 and J usage is TRBJ2-1; the D gene could be TRBD1 or TRBD2 (6 bases each). CDR3 length equals 16 residues. Germline CDR1 reads SGHAT; CDR2 reads FQNNGV. V gave up 7 bases and J gave up 4 bases, with 20 bases separating them. Full variable domain (rest looked up from reference TRBV11-2 and TRBJ2-1): EAGVAQSPRYKIIEKRQSVAFWCNPISGHATLYWYQQILGQGPKLLIQFQNNGVVDDSQLPKDRFSAERLKGVDSTLKIQPAKLEDSAVYLCASILRGGGPYNEQFFGPGTRLTVL.

In its sample, this clone was seen a few times. The chain couples TRBV7-9 to TRBJ1-2; 8 nucleotides match TRBD1. The V gene end was trimmed by 5 bases and the J gene end by 4 bases; junction bases not matched to a gene: 6. Germline CDR1 is SEHNR and CDR2 is FQNEAQ (reference sequence). This CDR3 comprises 14 residues. DNA of the CDR3: TGTGCCAGCAGCCGCGGACAGGGACTCTATGGCTACACCTTC. Translation: CASSRGQGLYGYTF.

The chain links TRBV5-1 to TRBJ2-3; D unclear. The CDR3 consists of 12 residues. Germline-derived CDR1 and CDR2 are SGHRS and YFSETQ. The V end was cut by 4 bases, the J end by 0 bases, with 3 bases between. Here the CDR3 DNA reads TGCGCCAGCAGCGCGAGCACAGATACGCAGTATTTT. Its translation: CASSASTDTQYF.